The sequence of this T cell receptor beta chain was determined in a study of cytomegalovirus exposure and HLA in healthy donors. Study context: Unique TCRs from HLA-typed donors, around 93 million of them, were held in an early data release.

The PCR used 60 Vbeta and 13 Jbeta primers. The assay was immunoSEQ multiplex PCR, and TCRdb's table has in-frame clones only and misses some. The top ten hold approximately 1.3% of the sample, which has about 150,000 clones, around 80% seen once. Each donor was healthy, and each was a bone marrow donor. On this clone itself: An end of the junction differs from the germline gene, which may be a read error.

CDR1 is SEHNR and CDR2 is FQNEAQ in the germline V gene (reference sequence). The CDR3 spans 12 residues. The chain uses TRBV7-9 and TRBJ1-1; 7 positions match TRBD1. This sequence was found in a man between 18 and 29 years old in good health and CMV-seronegative. Material: PBMCs. CDR3 in DNA: TGTTCCAGCAGCCTCGGGACAGTTGAAGCTTTCTTT. Its protein product is CSSSLGTVEAFF.